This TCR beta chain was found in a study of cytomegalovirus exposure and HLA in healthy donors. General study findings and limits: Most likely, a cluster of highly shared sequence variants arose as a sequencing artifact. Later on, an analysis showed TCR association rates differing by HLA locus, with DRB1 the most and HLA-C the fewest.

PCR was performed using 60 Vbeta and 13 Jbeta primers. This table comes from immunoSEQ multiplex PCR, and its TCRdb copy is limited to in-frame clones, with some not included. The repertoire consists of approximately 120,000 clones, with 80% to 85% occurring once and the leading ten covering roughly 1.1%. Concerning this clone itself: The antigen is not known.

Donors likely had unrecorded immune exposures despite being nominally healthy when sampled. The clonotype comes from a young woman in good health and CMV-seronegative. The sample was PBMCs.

Written as DNA, the CDR3 is TGTGCCAGTAGCGCACAGGGGGCCCCCGGGCCTCCCTATGGCTACACCTTC. Its protein product is CASSAQGAPGPPYGYTF. The chain links TRBV19 to TRBJ1-2; TRBD1 matches at 9 bases. V lost 6 bases to trimming and J lost 4 bases; unmatched junction nucleotides: 15. The CDR3 length is 17 residues. Germline V gives CDR1 LNHDA, CDR2 SQIVND (reference sequence).